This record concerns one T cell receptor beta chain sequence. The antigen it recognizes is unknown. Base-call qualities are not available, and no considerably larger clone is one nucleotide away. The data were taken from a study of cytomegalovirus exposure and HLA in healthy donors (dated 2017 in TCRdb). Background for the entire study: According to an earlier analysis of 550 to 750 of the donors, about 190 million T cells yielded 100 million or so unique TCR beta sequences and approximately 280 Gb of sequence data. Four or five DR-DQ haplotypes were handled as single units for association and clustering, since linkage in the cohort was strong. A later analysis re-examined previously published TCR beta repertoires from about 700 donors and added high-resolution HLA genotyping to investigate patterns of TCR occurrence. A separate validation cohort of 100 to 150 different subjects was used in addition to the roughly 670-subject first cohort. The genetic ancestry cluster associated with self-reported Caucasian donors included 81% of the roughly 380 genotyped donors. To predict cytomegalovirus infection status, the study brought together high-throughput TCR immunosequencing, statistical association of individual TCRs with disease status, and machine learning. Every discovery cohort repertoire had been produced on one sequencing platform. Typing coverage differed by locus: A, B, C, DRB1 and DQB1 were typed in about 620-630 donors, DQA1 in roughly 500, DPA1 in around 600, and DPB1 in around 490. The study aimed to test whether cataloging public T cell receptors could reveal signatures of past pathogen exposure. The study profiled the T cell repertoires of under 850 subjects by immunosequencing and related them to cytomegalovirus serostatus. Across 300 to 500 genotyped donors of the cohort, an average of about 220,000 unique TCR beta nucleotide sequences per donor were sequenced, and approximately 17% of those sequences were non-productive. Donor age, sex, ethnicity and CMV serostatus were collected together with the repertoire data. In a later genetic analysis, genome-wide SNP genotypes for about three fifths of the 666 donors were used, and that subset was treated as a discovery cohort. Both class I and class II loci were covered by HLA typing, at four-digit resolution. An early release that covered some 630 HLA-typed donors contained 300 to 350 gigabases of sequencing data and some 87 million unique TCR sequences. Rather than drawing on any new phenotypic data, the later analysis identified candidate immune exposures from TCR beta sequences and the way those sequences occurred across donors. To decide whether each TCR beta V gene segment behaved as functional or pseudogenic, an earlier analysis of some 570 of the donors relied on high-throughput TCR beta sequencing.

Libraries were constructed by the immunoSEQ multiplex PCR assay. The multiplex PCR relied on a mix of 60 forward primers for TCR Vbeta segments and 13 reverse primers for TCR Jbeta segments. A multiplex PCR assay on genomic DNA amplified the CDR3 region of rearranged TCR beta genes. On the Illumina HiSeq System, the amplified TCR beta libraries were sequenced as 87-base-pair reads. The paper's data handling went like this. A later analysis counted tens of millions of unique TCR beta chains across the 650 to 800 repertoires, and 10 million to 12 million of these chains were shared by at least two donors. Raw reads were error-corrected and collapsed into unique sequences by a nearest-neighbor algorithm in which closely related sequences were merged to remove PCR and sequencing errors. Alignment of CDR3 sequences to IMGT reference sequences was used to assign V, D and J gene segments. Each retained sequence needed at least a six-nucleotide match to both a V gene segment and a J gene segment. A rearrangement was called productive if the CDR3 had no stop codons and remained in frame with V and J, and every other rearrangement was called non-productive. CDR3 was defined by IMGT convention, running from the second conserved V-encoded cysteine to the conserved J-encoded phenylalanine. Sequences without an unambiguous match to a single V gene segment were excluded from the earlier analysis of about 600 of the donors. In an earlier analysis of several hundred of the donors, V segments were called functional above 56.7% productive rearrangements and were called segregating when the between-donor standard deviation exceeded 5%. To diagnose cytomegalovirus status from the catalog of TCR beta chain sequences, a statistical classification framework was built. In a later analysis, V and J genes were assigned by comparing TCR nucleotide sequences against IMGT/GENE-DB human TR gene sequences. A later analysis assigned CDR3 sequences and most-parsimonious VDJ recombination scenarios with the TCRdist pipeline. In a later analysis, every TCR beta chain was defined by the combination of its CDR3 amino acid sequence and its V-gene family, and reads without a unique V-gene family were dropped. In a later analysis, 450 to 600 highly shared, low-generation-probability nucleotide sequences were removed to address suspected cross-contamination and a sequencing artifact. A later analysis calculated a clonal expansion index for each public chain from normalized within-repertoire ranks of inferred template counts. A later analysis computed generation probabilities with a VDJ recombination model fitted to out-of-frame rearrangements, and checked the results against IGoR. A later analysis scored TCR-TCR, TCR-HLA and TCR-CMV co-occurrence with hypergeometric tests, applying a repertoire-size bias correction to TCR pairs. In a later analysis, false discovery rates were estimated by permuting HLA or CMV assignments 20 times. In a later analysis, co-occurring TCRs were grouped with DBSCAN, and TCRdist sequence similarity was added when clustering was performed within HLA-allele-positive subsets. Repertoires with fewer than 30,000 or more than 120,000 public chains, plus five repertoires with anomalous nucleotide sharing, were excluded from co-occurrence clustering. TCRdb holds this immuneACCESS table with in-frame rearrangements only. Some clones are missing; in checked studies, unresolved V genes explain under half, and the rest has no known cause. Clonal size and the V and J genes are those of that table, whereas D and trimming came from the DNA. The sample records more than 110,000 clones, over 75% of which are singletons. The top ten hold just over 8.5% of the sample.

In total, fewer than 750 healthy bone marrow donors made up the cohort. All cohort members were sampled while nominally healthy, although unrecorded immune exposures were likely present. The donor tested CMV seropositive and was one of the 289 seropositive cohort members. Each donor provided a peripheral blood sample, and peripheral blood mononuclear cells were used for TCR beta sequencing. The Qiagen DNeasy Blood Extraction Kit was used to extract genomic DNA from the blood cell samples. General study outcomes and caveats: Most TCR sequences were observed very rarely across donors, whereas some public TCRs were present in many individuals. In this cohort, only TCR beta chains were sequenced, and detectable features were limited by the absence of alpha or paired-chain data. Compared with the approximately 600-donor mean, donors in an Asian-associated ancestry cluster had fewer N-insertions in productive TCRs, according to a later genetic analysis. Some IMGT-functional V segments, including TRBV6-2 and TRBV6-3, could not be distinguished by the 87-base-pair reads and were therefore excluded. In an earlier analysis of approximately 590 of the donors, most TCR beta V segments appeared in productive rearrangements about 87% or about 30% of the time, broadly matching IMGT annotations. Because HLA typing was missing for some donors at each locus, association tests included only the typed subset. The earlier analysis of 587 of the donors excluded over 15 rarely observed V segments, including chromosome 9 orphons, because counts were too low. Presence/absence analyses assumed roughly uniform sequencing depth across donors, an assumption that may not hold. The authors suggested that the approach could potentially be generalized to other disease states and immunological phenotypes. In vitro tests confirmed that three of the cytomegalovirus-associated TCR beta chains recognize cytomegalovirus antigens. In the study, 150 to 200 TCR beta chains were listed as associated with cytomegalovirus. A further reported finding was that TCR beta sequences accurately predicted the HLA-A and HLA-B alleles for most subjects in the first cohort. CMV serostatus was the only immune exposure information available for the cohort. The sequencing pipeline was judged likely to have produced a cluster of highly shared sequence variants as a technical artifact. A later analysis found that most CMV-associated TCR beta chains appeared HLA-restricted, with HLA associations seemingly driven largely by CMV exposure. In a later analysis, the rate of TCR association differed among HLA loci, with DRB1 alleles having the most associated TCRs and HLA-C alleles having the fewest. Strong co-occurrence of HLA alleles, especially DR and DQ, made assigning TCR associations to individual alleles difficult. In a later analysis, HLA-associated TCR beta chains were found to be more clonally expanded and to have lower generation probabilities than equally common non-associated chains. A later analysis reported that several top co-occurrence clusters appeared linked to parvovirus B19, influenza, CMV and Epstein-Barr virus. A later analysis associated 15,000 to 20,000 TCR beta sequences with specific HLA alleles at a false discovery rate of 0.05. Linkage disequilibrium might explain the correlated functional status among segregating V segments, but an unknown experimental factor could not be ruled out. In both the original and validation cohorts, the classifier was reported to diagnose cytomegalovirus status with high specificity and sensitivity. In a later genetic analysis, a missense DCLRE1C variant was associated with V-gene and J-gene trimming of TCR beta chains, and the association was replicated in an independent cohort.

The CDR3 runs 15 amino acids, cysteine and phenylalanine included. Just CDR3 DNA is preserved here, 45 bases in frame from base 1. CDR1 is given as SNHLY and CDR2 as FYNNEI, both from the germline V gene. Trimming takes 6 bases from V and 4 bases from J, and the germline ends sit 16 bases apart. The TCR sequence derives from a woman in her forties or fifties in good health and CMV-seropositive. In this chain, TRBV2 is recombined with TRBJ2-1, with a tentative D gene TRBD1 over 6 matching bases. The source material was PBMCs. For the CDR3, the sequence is CASRKGDLLYNEQFF. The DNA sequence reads TGTGCCAGCAGGAAGGGGGATCTCCTTTACAATGAGCAGTTCTTC.